The clone carrying this T cell receptor (beta chain) was counted once. Its matching antigen is unknown. Per germline, CDR1 SGHDN and CDR2 FVKESK. This CDR3 contains 16 residues. Germline trimming cut 5 bases from V and 3 bases from J; bases unmatched to any gene: 10. The sample comes from a study of radiotherapy plus CTLA-4 blockade in lung cancer. Findings and limits, study-wide: In blood, TCR clones derived from the tumor expanded after radiotherapy plus ipilimumab.

Libraries were prepared by immunoSEQ multiplex PCR; TCRdb keeps only in-frame clonotypes and omits some of them. The data show 130,000 or so clones, 75% to 90% seen once. The V call is TRBV14, the J call TRBJ1-5, with TRBD1 matching 7 bases. This clonotype was obtained from a human donor with non-small cell lung cancer that progressed on radiotherapy plus ipilimumab. The sample in question was peripheral blood, obtained from a patient treated with radiotherapy plus ipilimumab. The CDR3 spells CASSYQDRTINQPQHF. The CDR3 DNA reads TGTGCCAGCAGCTATCAGGACAGGACGATCAATCAGCCCCAGCATTTT.